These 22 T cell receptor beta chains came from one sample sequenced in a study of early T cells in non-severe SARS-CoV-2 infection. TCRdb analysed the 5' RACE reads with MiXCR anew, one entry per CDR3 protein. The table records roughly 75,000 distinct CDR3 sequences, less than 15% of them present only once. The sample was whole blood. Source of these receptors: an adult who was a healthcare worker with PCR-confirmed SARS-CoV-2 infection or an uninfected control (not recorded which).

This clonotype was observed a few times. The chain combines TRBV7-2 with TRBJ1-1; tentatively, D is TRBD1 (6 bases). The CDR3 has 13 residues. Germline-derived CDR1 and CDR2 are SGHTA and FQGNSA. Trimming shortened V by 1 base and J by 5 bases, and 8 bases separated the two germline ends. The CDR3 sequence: CASSLVRGTEAFF. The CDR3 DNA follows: TGTGCCAGCAGCTTAGTTAGGGGGACTGAAGCTTTCTTT.

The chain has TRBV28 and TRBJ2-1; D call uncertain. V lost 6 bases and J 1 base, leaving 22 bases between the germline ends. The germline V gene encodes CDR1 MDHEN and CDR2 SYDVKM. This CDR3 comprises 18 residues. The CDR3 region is CASSSIASLMTSYNEQFF. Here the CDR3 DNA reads TGTGCCAGCAGCTCGATCGCGTCTTTGATGACTTCCTACAATGAGCAGTTCTTC.

The CDR3 spells CASSFGGIPYEQYF. The CDR3 DNA is TGTGCCAGCAGCTTTGGCGGGATCCCCTACGAGCAGTACTTC. This chain joins TRBV5-4 and TRBJ2-7; possibly TRBD2 for D (6 bases). This CDR3 has 14 amino acids. With 2 bases removed from V and 2 bases from J, the gap between germline ends came to 11 bases. Germline V CDR1 and CDR2: SGHNT, YYREEE (reference sequence).

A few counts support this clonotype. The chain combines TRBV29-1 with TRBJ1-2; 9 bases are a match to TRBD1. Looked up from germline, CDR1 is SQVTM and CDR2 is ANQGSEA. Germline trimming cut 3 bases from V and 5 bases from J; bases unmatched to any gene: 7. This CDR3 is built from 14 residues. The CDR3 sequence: CSVEGWDRAYGYTF. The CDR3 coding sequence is TGCAGCGTTGAGGGTTGGGACAGGGCGTATGGCTACACCTTC.

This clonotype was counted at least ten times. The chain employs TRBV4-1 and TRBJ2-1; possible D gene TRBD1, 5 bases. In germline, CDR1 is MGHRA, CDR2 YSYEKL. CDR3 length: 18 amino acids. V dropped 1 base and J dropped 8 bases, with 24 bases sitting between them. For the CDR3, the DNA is TGCGCCAGCAGCCAAGTGACCCAGGGAACAGGAAAAGTTGATGAGCAGTTCTTC. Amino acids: CASSQVTQGTGKVDEQFF.

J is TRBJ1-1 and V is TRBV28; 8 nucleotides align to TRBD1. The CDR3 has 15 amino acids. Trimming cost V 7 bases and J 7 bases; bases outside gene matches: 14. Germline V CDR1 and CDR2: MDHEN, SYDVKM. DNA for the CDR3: TGTGCCAGCACCCTGAGGCAGGGGGCGCAAGGTGAAGCTTTCTTT. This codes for CASTLRQGAQGEAFF.

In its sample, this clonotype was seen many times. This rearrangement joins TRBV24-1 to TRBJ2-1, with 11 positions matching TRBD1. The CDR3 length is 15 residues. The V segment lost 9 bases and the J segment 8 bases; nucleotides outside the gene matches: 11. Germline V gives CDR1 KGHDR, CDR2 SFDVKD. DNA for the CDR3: TGTGCCACCGGTCCCCGGGACAGGGGGATTTATGAGCAGTTCTTC. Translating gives CATGPRDRGIYEQFF.

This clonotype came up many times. The CDR3 region has the DNA TGTGCCAGCAGCCCCGAGAAAGTGCGAGGGGGCGGGGAGCTGTTTTTT. Amino acid sequence: CASSPEKVRGGGELFF. This chain connects TRBV7-7 to TRBJ2-2; a possible D gene is TRBD1 (6 bases). The CDR3 has 16 amino acids. Trimming took 5 bases from V and 7 from J, leaving 20 bases between them. Germline loops: CDR1 SSHAT, CDR2 FNYEAQ (reference sequence).

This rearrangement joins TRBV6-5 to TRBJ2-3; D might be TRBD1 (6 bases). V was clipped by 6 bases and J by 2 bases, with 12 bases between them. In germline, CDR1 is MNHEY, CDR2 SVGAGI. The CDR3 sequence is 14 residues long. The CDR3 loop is CASSNRVNTDTQYF. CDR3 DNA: TGTGCCAGCAGCAACAGGGTGAACACAGATACGCAGTATTTT.

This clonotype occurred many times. Here the CDR3 DNA reads TGCAGTGCTAGAGACGCCCAACGGGGTGAAGCTTTCTTT. Amino acids: CSARDAQRGEAFF. V usage is TRBV20-1 and J usage is TRBJ1-1, with no clear D. Trimming stripped 0 bases from V and 7 bases from J, with 12 bases between. This CDR3 contains 13 residues. Germline loops: CDR1 DFQATT, CDR2 SNEGSKA (reference sequence).

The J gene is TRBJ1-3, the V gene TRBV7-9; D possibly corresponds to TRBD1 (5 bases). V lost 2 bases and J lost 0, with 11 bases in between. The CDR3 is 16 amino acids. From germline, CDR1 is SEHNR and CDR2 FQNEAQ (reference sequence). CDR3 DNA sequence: TGTGCCAGCAGCTTATTCGGACAACGCTCTGGAAACACCATATATTTT. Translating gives CASSLFGQRSGNTIYF.

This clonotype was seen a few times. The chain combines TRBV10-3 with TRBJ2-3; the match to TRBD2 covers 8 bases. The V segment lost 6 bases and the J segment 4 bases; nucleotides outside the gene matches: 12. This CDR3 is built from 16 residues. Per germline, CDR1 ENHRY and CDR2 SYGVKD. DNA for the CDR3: TGTGCCATCAGCGCTACTGCAGCGGGGGCGTCAGATACGCAGTATTTT. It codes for CAISATAAGASDTQYF.

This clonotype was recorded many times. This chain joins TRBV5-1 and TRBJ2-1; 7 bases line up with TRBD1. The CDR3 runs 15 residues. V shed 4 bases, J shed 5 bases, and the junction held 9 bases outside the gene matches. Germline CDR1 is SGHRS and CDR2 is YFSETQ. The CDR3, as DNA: TGCGCCAGCAGCCCCGAGGGACAGTCTCACAATGAGCAGTTCTTC. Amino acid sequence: CASSPEGQSHNEQFF.

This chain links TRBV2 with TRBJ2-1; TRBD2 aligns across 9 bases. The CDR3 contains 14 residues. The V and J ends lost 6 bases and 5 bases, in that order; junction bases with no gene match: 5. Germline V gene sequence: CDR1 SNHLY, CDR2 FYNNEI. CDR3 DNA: TGTGCCAGCAGGAGACTAGCGGCCCACAATGAGCAGTTCTTC. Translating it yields CASRRLAAHNEQFF.

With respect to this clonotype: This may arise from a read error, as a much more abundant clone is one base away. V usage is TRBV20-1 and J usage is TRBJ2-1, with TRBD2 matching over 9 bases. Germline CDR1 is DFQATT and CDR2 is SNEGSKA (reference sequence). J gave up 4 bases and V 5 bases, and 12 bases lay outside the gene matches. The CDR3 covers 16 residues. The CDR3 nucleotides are TGCAGTGCTGAATCTTTAGCGGGGGAACATTACAATGAGCAGTTCTTC. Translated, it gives CSAESLAGEHYNEQFF.

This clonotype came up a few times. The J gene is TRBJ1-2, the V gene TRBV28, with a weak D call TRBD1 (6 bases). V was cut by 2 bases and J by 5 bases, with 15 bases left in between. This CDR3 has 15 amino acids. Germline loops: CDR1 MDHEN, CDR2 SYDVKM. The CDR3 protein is CASSLRGRGGYGYTF. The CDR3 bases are TGTGCCAGCAGTTTACGTGGCAGGGGTGGGTATGGCTACACCTTC.

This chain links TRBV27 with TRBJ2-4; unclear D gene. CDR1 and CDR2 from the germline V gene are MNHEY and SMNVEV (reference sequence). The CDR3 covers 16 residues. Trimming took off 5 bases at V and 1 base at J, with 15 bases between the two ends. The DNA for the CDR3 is TGTGCCAGCAGTCCCCTGCCGGGTCCCGCCAAAAACATTCAGTACTTC. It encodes CASSPLPGPAKNIQYF.

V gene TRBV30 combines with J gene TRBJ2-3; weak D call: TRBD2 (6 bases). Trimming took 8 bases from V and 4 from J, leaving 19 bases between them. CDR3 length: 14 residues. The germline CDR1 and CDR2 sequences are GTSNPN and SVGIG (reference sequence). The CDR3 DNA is TGTGCCCTGGCGCGGCCCTCGGGGGCAGATACGCAGTATTTT. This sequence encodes CALARPSGADTQYF.

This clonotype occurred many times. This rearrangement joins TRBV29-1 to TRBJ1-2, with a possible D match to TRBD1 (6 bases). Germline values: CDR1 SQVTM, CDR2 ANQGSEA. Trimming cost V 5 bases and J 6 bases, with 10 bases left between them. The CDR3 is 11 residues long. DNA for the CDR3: TGCAGCGTTCATAGGGGGGATGGCTACACCTTC. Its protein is CSVHRGDGYTF.

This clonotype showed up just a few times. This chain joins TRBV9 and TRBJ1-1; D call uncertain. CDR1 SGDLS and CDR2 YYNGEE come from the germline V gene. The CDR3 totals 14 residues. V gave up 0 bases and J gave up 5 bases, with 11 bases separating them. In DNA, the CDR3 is TGTGCCAGCAGCGTAGTCGGGAGAAGTACTGAAGCTTTCTTT. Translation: CASSVVGRSTEAFF.

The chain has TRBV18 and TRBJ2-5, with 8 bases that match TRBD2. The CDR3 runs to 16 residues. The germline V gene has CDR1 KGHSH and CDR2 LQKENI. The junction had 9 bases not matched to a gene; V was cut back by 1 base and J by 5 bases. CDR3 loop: CASSPLPRAGDETQYF. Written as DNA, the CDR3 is TGTGCCAGCTCACCACTCCCTCGAGCGGGAGACGAGACCCAGTACTTC.

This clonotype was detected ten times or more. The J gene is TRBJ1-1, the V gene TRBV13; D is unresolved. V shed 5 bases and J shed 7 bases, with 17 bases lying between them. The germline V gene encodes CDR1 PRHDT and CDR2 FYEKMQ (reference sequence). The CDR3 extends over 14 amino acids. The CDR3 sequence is CASSPRTDNSEAFF. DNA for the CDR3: TGTGCCAGCAGCCCGCGGACCGATAATAGTGAAGCTTTCTTT.